A selection of T cell receptor beta chains follows, all from one sample in a study of type 1 and type 2 diabetes patients. TCRdb called the multiplex PCR reads again in MiXCR, with one record for every CDR3 protein. In the table there are fewer than 300,000 distinct CDR3 sequences, more than 40% of which are singletons. The sequencing sample was made of peripheral blood mononuclear cells (PBMCs). These receptors were obtained from a man aged 18 to 29 with type 2 diabetes. Both conserved end residues are part of each CDR3. Fields, in order: J gene, D gene, clone size, V gene, CDR3 protein, CDR3 DNA. A D gene is named only where the DNA matches it firmly. Rows may omit the clone size; those that give it use once, few, many or a size class.

TRBJ2-3 - - TRBV2 CASSFGGVTDTQYF TGTGCCAGCAGTTTCGGAGGGGTCACAGATACGCAGTATTTT
TRBJ1-5 - - TRBV12-5 CASGDGSNQPQHF TGTGCTAGTGGTGACGGGAGCAATCAGCCCCAGCATTTT
TRBJ1-1 - - TRBV7-2 CASSRRVEAFF TGTGCCAGCAGCCGGCGGGTTGAAGCTTTCTTT
TRBJ2-1 TRBD2 - TRBV9 CASSATLAGGYNEQFF TGTGCCAGCAGCGCCACCCTAGCGGGAGGTTACAATGAGCAGTTCTTC
TRBJ2-2 TRBD1 - TRBV7-7 CASRSGGTGGLFF TGTGCTAGCAGATCAGGGGGCACCGGGGGGCTGTTTTTT
TRBJ1-1 - few TRBV19 CASSTQGRNTEAFF TGTGCCAGTAGCACCCAGGGGCGGAACACTGAAGCTTTCTTT
TRBJ2-7 - few TRBV20-1 CSARVPIQGTYEQYF TGCAGTGCTAGAGTTCCTATACAGGGAACCTACGAGCAGTACTTC
TRBJ1-2 TRBD1 - TRBV29-1 CSVVGSGQGANGYTF TGCAGCGTTGTAGGTTCGGGACAGGGGGCGAATGGCTACACCTTC
TRBJ2-1 TRBD2 - TRBV4-2 CASSQDGTSGGNEQFF TGTGCCAGCAGCCAAGATGGGACTAGCGGGGGCAATGAGCAGTTCTTC
TRBJ1-4 TRBD1 - TRBV7-2 CASSIAGQGSEKLFF TGTGCCAGCAGCATAGCGGGACAGGGGAGTGAAAAACTGTTTTTT
TRBJ2-1 TRBD1 - TRBV7-2 CASSFELGRGNEQFF TGTGCCAGCAGCTTCGAACTAGGCAGGGGGAATGAGCAGTTCTTC
TRBJ1-2 - few TRBV19 CASTGRNYGYTF TGTGCCAGTACGGGACGGAACTATGGCTACACCTTC
TRBJ1-4 - few TRBV7-2 CASSLESGPLFF TGTGCCAGCAGCTTAGAATCAGGACCCCTGTTTTTT
TRBJ1-2 - - TRBV30 CAWSRSGGYGYTF TGTGCCTGGAGTCGATCCGGAGGTTATGGCTACACCTTC
TRBJ2-7 - - TRBV2 CASIFGLGEQYF TGTGCCAGCATTTTCGGACTTGGCGAGCAGTACTTC
TRBJ2-5 TRBD1 few TRBV24-1 CATSDFRGDRALETQYF TGTGCCACCAGTGATTTTCGGGGGGACAGGGCTCTAGAGACCCAGTACTTC
TRBJ1-4 TRBD1 few TRBV12-3/TRBV12-4 CASLRQGGKKLFF TGTGCCAGCCTAAGACAGGGAGGGAAAAAACTGTTTTTT
TRBJ2-1 - few TRBV2 CASRQQGQPKGEQFF TGTGCCAGCAGGCAGCAGGGGCAACCCAAGGGAGAGCAGTTCTTC
TRBJ1-2 TRBD1 - TRBV12-3/TRBV12-4 CASSRRQGRAF TGTGCCAGCAGCCGAAGACAGGGGAGGGCCTTC
TRBJ1-1 - many TRBV5-1 CASSLTQGRTEAFF TGCGCCAGCAGCTTAACACAGGGCCGCACTGAAGCTTTCTTT